A single sample gave rise to the 18 T cell receptor beta chains below, sequenced in a study of Graves' ophthalmopathy and Graves' hyperthyroidism. RNA transcripts served as template for amplifying TCR beta CDR3 sequences. HTBI primers primed a first-round RT-PCR, and a second-round multiplex PCR followed. TCRdb re-called the multiplex PCR reads through MiXCR, storing one row per CDR3 protein. The table shows a few hundred thousand distinct CDR3 sequences, with approximately 18% occurring only once. The sample was peripheral blood. Receptor source: an adult woman with stable Graves' hyperthyroidism.

This clonotype has ten or more counts. The rearrangement uses TRBV29-1 and TRBJ2-7; TRBD2 agrees at 12 bases. The CDR3 is 13 residues long. Germline V lookup: CDR1 SQVTM, CDR2 ANQGSEA. V lost 6 bases, J lost 3 bases, and 3 bases stayed unmatched. The CDR3 loop reads CSVRTSGNYEQYF. For the CDR3, the DNA is TGCAGCGTACGGACTAGCGGGAACTACGAGCAGTACTTC.

The rearrangement joins TRBV6-1 to TRBJ2-2; D might be TRBD2 (8 bases). The CDR3 totals 15 residues. Germline CDR1 is MNHNS and CDR2 is SASEGT. V was pared by 6 bases and J by 4 bases, with 15 bases between. The CDR3 DNA follows: TGTGCCAGCAGGGTGACAGGGACTAGCACCGGGGAGCTGTTTTTT. Protein product: CASRVTGTSTGELFF.

Many counts were recorded for this clonotype. V is TRBV28 and J is TRBJ1-6, with D uncertain. V was pared by 1 base and J by 7 bases, with 11 bases between. The length of the CDR3 is 15 residues. Germline CDR1 reads MDHEN; CDR2 reads SYDVKM. The CDR3 here is CASSLSRNYNSPLHF. The CDR3 nucleotides are TGTGCCAGCAGTTTATCAAGGAACTACAATTCACCCCTCCACTTT.

The chain has TRBV12-3 or TRBV12-4 and TRBJ1-5; no reliable D call. The CDR3 sequence is 16 residues long. With 6 bases removed from V and 0 bases from J, the gap between germline ends came to 15 bases. The CDR3 protein is CASSPLASYSNQPQHF. CDR3 coding DNA: TGTGCCAGCAGCCCTCTGGCCAGTTATAGCAATCAGCCCCAGCATTTT.

This clonotype was observed at least ten times. This chain uses TRBV12-3 or TRBV12-4 with TRBJ2-7; 8 bases align to TRBD1. With V trimmed by 6 bases and J by 6 bases, 4 bases remained unmatched. The CDR3 spans 12 residues. The CDR3 coding sequence is TGTGCCAGCAGCCATCAGGGGGCCGAGCAGTACTTC. Protein product: CASSHQGAEQYF.

This clonotype showed up many times. V gene TRBV7-2 combines with J gene TRBJ1-5; a possible D gene is TRBD1 (6 bases). This CDR3 has 14 amino acids. Germline V gene sequence: CDR1 SGHTA, CDR2 FQGNSA. Trimming shortened V by 3 bases and J by 10 bases, and 16 bases separated the two germline ends. CDR3 sequence (DNA): TGTGCCAGCAGCTTGGGGATGGGGACAATCCCCCAGCATTTT. Encoded protein: CASSLGMGTIPQHF.

This chain links TRBV2 with TRBJ1-2; D gene ambiguous. This CDR3 is 14 amino acids long. With 4 bases removed from V and 6 bases from J, the gap between germline ends came to 15 bases. Germline values: CDR1 SNHLY, CDR2 FYNNEI. The CDR3 region is CASSGLGSADGYTF. DNA of the CDR3: TGTGCCAGCAGTGGGTTAGGGTCCGCGGATGGCTACACCTTC.

Many counts were recorded for this clonotype. This rearrangement joins TRBV27 to TRBJ1-1; no reliable D call. This CDR3 comprises 13 residues. V gave up 1 base and J gave up 5 bases, with 8 bases separating them. Looked up from germline, CDR1 is MNHEY and CDR2 is SMNVEV (reference sequence). The CDR3 here is CASSLFFGTEAFF. The DNA of the CDR3 is TGTGCCAGCAGTTTATTTTTTGGGACTGAAGCTTTCTTT.

The chain has TRBV20-1 and TRBJ2-5, with a tentative D call TRBD1 (5 bases). The CDR3 totals 14 residues. The germline V gene encodes CDR1 DFQATT and CDR2 SNEGSKA (reference sequence). With 5 bases removed from V and 1 base from J, the gap between germline ends came to 14 bases. The DNA for the CDR3 is TGCAGTGCTTATACAGGAGACCTCCAAGAGACCCAGTACTTC. Amino acids: CSAYTGDLQETQYF.

The chain has TRBV11-2 and TRBJ2-7; 7 nucleotides align to TRBD2. Trimming cost V 7 bases and J 5 bases; bases outside gene matches: 17. CDR1 is SGHAT, CDR2 FQNNGV, per germline. The CDR3 is made up of 16 amino acids. CDR3 residues: CASTLDPSAGVDEQYF. CDR3 nucleotide sequence: TGTGCCAGCACCCTAGATCCTTCCGCGGGGGTCGACGAGCAGTACTTC. Full variable domain (missing parts from reference TRBV11-2 and TRBJ2-7): EAGVAQSPRYKIIEKRQSVAFWCNPISGHATLYWYQQILGQGPKLLIQFQNNGVVDDSQLPKDRFSAERLKGVDSTLKIQPAKLEDSAVYLCASTLDPSAGVDEQYFGPGTRLTVT.

This clonotype was counted ten times or more. V is TRBV12-3 or TRBV12-4 and J is TRBJ1-2; perhaps TRBD1 as D (5 bases). This CDR3 has 16 residues. The V end was cut by 9 bases, the J end by 4 bases, with 24 bases between. The CDR3 region has the DNA TGTGCCAGTCAAGCCAGGACCAGGTTCGGGGGCTATGGCTACACCTTC. It encodes CASQARTRFGGYGYTF.

This clonotype was picked up many times. The chain joins TRBV20-1 to TRBJ2-6; the match to TRBD1 covers 7 bases. V was clipped by 0 bases and J by 2 bases; unmatched bases: 1. The CDR3 covers 15 residues. The germline V gene encodes CDR1 DFQATT and CDR2 SNEGSKA (reference sequence). DNA of the CDR3: TGCAGTGCTAGAGATCAGGGGGCTGGGGCCAACGTCCTGACTTTC. This gives the protein CSARDQGAGANVLTF.

The chain links TRBV29-1 to TRBJ1-1; D call uncertain. The CDR3 covers 11 residues. Germline V gives CDR1 SQVTM, CDR2 ANQGSEA. With 4 bases removed from V and 12 bases from J, the gap between germline ends came to 15 bases. CDR3 nucleotide sequence: TGCAGCGTTGGGACTCAGGTTGCGTCTTTCTTT. This translates into CSVGTQVASFF.

This clonotype was seen at least ten times. The V gene is TRBV6-5, the J gene TRBJ2-2, with unresolved D. Germline V CDR1 and CDR2: MNHEY, SVGAGI. The CDR3 has 14 amino acids. The V end was cut by 5 bases, the J end by 0 bases, with 7 bases between. The CDR3 is CASSLPANTGELFF. The CDR3 coding sequence is TGTGCCAGCAGTCTTCCCGCGAACACCGGGGAGCTGTTTTTT.

This clonotype was seen repeatedly, ten times or more. CDR3 sequence: CASSLADRGYGYTF. The CDR3 nucleotides are TGTGCCAGCAGCTTAGCGGACAGGGGCTATGGCTACACCTTC. The V call is TRBV7-2, the J call TRBJ1-2; TRBD1 matches at 9 bases. From germline, CDR1 is SGHTA and CDR2 FQGNSA. The J segment lost 4 bases and the V segment lost 0 bases, leaving 0 bases of the junction unmatched. The CDR3 runs to 14 residues.

The sample holds many counts of this clonotype. The V and J genes are TRBV20-1 and TRBJ2-7; D perhaps matches TRBD1 (6 bases). Trimming stripped 4 bases from V and 2 bases from J, with 15 bases between. Germline V gene sequence: CDR1 DFQATT, CDR2 SNEGSKA (reference sequence). This CDR3 has 14 residues. CDR3 nucleotide sequence: TGCAGTGCTATTTATAACAGGGTAACCTACGAGCAGTACTTC. Protein: CSAIYNRVTYEQYF.

This clonotype was picked up many times. CDR3 sequence (DNA): TGTGCCAGCAGTTCCGAGGGACAGGGAGTTGGGGAGCTGTTTTTT. It is translated as CASSSEGQGVGELFF. The chain joins TRBV28 to TRBJ2-2; TRBD1 matches at 9 bases. The junction had 8 bases not matched to a gene; V was cut back by 4 bases and J by 8 bases. Germline V gene lookup returns CDR1 MDHEN and CDR2 SYDVKM. The CDR3 has 15 amino acids. The whole variable domain, filled in from reference TRBV28 and TRBJ2-2, reads DVKVTQSSRYLVKRTGEKVFLECVQDMDHENMFWYRQDPGLGLRLIYFSYDVKMKEKGDIPEGYSVSREKKERFSLILESASTNQTSMYLCASSSEGQGVGELFFGEGSRLTVL.

This clonotype was seen many times. CDR3 sequence reads: CSATRGTQVGGQYF. CDR3 DNA sequence: TGCAGTGCTACTCGCGGGACACAAGTCGGTGGGCAGTACTTC. J is TRBJ2-7 and V is TRBV20-1; D tentatively fits TRBD1 or TRBD2 (6 bases each). Germline V gene sequence: CDR1 DFQATT, CDR2 SNEGSKA (reference sequence). V was shortened by 4 bases and J by 9 bases, with 22 bases between the two germline ends. This CDR3 has 14 amino acids.